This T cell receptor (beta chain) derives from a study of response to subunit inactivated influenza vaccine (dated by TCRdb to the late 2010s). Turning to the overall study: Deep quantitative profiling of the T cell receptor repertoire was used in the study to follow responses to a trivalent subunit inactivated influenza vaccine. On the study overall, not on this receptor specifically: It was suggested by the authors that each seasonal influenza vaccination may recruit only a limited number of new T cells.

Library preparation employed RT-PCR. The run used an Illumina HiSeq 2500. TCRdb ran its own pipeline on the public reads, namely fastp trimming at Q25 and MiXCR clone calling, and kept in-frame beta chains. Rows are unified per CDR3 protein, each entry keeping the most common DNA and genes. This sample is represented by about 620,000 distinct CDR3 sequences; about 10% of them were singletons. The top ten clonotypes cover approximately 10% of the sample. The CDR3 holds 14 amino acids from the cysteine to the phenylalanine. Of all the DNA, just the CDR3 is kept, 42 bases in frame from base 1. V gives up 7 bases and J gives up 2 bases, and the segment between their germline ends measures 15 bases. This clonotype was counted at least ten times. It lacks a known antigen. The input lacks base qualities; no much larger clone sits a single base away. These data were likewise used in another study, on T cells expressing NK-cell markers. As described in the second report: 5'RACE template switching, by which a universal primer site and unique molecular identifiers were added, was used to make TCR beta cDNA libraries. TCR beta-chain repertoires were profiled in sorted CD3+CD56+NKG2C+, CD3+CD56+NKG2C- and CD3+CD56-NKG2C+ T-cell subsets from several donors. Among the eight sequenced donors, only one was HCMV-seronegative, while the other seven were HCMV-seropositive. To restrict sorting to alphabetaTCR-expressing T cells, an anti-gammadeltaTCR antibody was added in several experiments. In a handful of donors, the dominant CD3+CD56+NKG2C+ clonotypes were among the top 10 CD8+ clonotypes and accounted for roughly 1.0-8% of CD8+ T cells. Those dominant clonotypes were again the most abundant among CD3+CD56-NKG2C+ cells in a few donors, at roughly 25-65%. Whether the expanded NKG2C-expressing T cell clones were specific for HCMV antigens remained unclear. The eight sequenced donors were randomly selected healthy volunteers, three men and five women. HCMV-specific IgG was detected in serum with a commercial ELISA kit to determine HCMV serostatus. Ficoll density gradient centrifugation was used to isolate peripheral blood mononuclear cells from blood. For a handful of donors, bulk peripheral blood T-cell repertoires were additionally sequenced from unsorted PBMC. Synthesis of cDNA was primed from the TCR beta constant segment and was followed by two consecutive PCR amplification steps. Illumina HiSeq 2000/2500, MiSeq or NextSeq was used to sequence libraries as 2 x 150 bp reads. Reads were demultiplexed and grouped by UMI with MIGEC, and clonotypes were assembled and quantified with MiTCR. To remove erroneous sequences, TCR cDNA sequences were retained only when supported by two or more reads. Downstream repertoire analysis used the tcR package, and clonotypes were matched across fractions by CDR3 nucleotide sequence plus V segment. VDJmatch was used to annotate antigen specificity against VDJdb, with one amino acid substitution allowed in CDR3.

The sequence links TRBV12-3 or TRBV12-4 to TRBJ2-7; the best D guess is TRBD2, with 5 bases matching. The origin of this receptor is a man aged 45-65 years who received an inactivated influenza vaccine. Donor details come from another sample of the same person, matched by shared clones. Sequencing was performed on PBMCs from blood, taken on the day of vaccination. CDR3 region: CASTQTGKTYEQYF. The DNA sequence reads TGTGCCAGCACCCAAACCGGGAAAACCTACGAGCAGTACTTC.